Below are 28 T cell receptor beta chains sequenced from a single sample in a study of CD8 T cells in ankylosing spondylitis. Study results and caveats: A TCR beta motif made of eight highly homologous variants seemed typical of ankylosing spondylitis blood.

No antigens are known for them. Each CDR3 protein is one row after TCRdb ran MiXCR on the 5' RACE reads. The table has about 540,000 distinct CDR3 sequences, roughly 13% seen once. Source material: blood, either unsorted or a sorted T cell fraction (not recorded which). Receptors originate from a male donor with ankylosing spondylitis.

This clonotype was counted between two and nine times. This chain joins TRBV5-1 and TRBJ2-5; 7 nucleotides line up with TRBD1. This CDR3 comprises 14 residues. The V gene's germline CDR1 is SGHRS and CDR2 YFSETQ. J lost 5 bases, V lost 2 bases, and 6 bases had no gene match. This CDR3 is CASSLQGKGETQYF. CDR3 coding DNA: TGCGCCAGCAGCTTACAGGGGAAGGGGGAGACCCAGTACTTC. Filled out from reference TRBV5-1 and TRBJ2-5, the complete variable domain reads KAGVTQTPRYLIKTRGQQVTLSCSPISGHRSVSWYQQTPGQGLQFLFEYFSETQRNKGNFPGRFSGRQFSNSRSEMNVSTLELGDSALYLCASSLQGKGETQYFGPGTRLLVL.

The rearrangement links TRBV11-2 to TRBJ2-2; D is undetermined. The V gene lost 6 bases and the J gene lost 1 base, with 12 bases spanning the gap. This CDR3 contains 15 residues. CDR1 SGHAT and CDR2 FQNNGV come from the germline V gene. CDR3 in DNA: TGTGCCAGCAGACGGTCCGACGGGAACACCGGGGAGCTGTTTTTT. Translated: CASRRSDGNTGELFF.

Only a few counts were recorded for this clonotype. V usage is TRBV12-3 or TRBV12-4 and J usage is TRBJ2-1; 10 positions match TRBD1. The junction had 10 bases not matched to a gene; V was cut back by 6 bases and J by 5 bases. This CDR3 region has 16 residues. The CDR3 bases are TGTGCCAGCAGGAGAGACAGGGGGCTAATGGACAATGAGCAGTTCTTC. Protein sequence: CASRRDRGLMDNEQFF.

The chain couples TRBV14 to TRBJ1-3; perhaps TRBD1 as D (6 bases). This CDR3 region has 17 residues. Germline lookup yields CDR1 SGHDN and CDR2 FVKESK. Deletions cut 0 bases from V and 0 bases from J, with 12 bases between. CDR3 residues: CASSQDRVGGSGNTIYF. CDR3 sequence (DNA): TGTGCCAGCAGCCAAGATCGTGTAGGGGGCTCTGGAAACACCATATATTTT.

The V call is TRBV6-2 or TRBV6-3, the J call TRBJ1-1; possibly TRBD1 for D (5 bases). The CDR3 length is 14 residues. V lost 1 base and J 3 bases, leaving 9 bases between the germline ends. Germline V lookup: CDR1 MNHEY, CDR2 SVGEGT. CDR3 bases: TGTGCCAGCAGTTACTGGGGGGGAGACACTGAAGCTTTCTTT. Translated, it gives CASSYWGGDTEAFF.

This sequence joins TRBV12-5 and TRBJ2-2; TRBD1 matches 7 bases. This CDR3 has 16 amino acids. Germline V gene sequence: CDR1 LGHNT, CDR2 FRNRAP. Trimming removed 2 bases from V and 5 bases from J; junction bases left unmatched: 8. In DNA, the CDR3 is TGTGCTAGTGGTTTGCTGGCCGGGACAGTTACCGGGGAGCTGTTTTTT. Translation gives CASGLLAGTVTGELFF. Full variable domain (missing parts from reference TRBV12-5 and TRBJ2-2): DARVTQTPRHKVTEMGQEVTMRCQPILGHNTVFWYRQTMMQGLELLAYFRNRAPLDDSGMPKDRFSAEMPDATLATLKIQPSEPRDSAVYFCASGLLAGTVTGELFFGEGSRLTVL.

The chain uses TRBV5-1 and TRBJ1-3; D gene unclear. The CDR3 has 14 residues. V shed 5 bases and J shed 4 bases, with 13 bases lying between them. Germline V gene sequence: CDR1 SGHRS, CDR2 YFSETQ. The CDR3 coding sequence is TGCGCCAGCAGTACCGGCTCGCGGGGAAACACCATATATTTT. Translated, it gives CASSTGSRGNTIYF.

This clonotype was recorded a few times. V usage is TRBV24-1 and J usage is TRBJ1-5; D gene uncertain. This CDR3 contains 14 residues. V lost 7 bases to trimming and J lost 7 bases, with 16 bases between them. Germline lookup yields CDR1 KGHDR and CDR2 SFDVKD. CDR3 loop: CATSPTRLWQPQHF. DNA for the CDR3: TGTGCCACCAGCCCTACTAGGTTGTGGCAGCCCCAGCATTTT.

Only a few counts were recorded for this clonotype. The DNA of the CDR3 is TGTGCCAGCAGCAAAGGGACTAGCGGGATTAGGGAGCAGTACGTC. Its protein product is CASSKGTSGIREQYV. The V call is TRBV21-1, the J call TRBJ2-7; the table calls TRBD2, which could not be checked here. TRBV21-1 is noted as a pseudogene. This CDR3 has 15 residues.

The chain couples TRBV11-3 to TRBJ1-6; perhaps TRBD1 as D (5 bases). In germline, CDR1 is SGHNT, CDR2 YENEEA. V gave up 3 bases and J gave up 10 bases, with 13 bases separating them. There are 14 residues in the CDR3. The CDR3, as DNA: TGTGCCAGCAGCTTGGAAAGGGAGGGGTCACCCCTCCACTTT. The encoded protein is CASSLEREGSPLHF.

The gene calls are TRBV9 and TRBJ2-7; D not certain. There are 14 residues in the CDR3. The V gene's germline CDR1 is SGDLS and CDR2 YYNGEE. The ends were cut back, 3 bases at V and 2 bases at J, with 12 bases in the middle. The CDR3 DNA sequence: TGTGCCAGCAGCGCCGGACGGGCGACCTACGAGCAGTACTTC. Protein: CASSAGRATYEQYF.

This clonotype turned up a few times. This chain uses TRBV27 with TRBJ2-2, with 7 positions matching TRBD2. This CDR3 spans 15 amino acids. The trim removed 3 bases at V and 3 bases at J, leaving 4 bases unmatched. Germline CDR1 and CDR2: MNHEY and SMNVEV (reference sequence). CDR3 sequence reads: CASSFGREDTGELFF. CDR3 nucleotide sequence: TGTGCCAGCAGTTTCGGACGGGAGGACACCGGGGAGCTGTTTTTT.

This clonotype was counted at least ten times. This chain links TRBV27 with TRBJ1-4; D perhaps matches TRBD1 (5 bases). V dropped 2 bases and J dropped 8 bases, with 12 bases sitting between them. CDR1 MNHEY and CDR2 SMNVEV come from the germline V gene (reference sequence). The CDR3 has 14 amino acids. CDR3 amino acids: CASSLGAGGEKLFF. The DNA for the CDR3 is TGTGCCAGCAGTTTAGGGGCCGGAGGGGAAAAACTGTTTTTT.

The sample holds many counts of this clonotype. The V call is TRBV12-3 or TRBV12-4, the J call TRBJ2-2, with D maybe TRBD1 (5 bases). V was trimmed by 3 bases and J by 3 bases, leaving 17 bases between them. The CDR3 length is 17 residues. The CDR3 loop reads CASSFFQGIGYTGELFF. DNA for the CDR3: TGTGCCAGCAGTTTCTTTCAGGGAATCGGTTACACCGGGGAGCTGTTTTTT.

The table lists this clonotype with a few counts. This sequence joins TRBV5-5 and TRBJ2-1; 9 positions agree with TRBD1. In germline, CDR1 is SGHKS, CDR2 YYEKEE (reference sequence). Unmatched junction bases numbered 8, after V lost 3 bases and J lost 7 bases. The CDR3 is 15 amino acids. CDR3 nucleotides: TGTGCCAGCAGCTGGACAGGGGAAGGATCGAATGAGCAGTTCTTC. Amino acid sequence: CASSWTGEGSNEQFF.

This clonotype was seen a handful of times. The chain combines TRBV11-3 with TRBJ2-1, with D unclear. CDR3 length: 12 residues. Trimming took off 0 bases at V and 9 bases at J, with 6 bases between the two ends. The germline CDR1 and CDR2 sequences are SGHNT and YENEEA. The CDR3 region is CASSLDPSEQFF. The CDR3 region has the DNA TGTGCCAGCAGCTTAGATCCCAGTGAGCAGTTCTTC.

Here the CDR3 reads CASSPRTGGWMQYF. The CDR3 bases are TGCGCCAGCAGCCCGCGTACAGGGGGGTGGATGCAGTATTTT. The chain has TRBV5-1 and TRBJ2-3; 8 nucleotides line up with TRBD1. This CDR3 contains 14 residues. Germline loops: CDR1 SGHRS, CDR2 YFSETQ. J lost 11 bases, V lost 4 bases, and 12 bases had no gene match. Full variable domain (remainder filled in from reference TRBV5-1 and TRBJ2-3): KAGVTQTPRYLIKTRGQQVTLSCSPISGHRSVSWYQQTPGQGLQFLFEYFSETQRNKGNFPGRFSGRQFSNSRSEMNVSTLELGDSALYLCASSPRTGGWMQYFGPGTRLTVL.

The genes are TRBV7-2 and TRBJ1-5; D may be TRBD1 (5 bases). The CDR3 is 13 amino acids. Per germline, CDR1 SGHTA and CDR2 FQGNSA. V lost 4 bases and J 4 bases, leaving 8 bases between the germline ends. The CDR3 protein is CASSYRQNQPQHF. The CDR3, as DNA: TGTGCCAGCAGCTATAGACAGAATCAGCCCCAGCATTTT.

The chain couples TRBV5-1 to TRBJ2-4; no definite D call. CDR3 length: 14 amino acids. The germline V gene encodes CDR1 SGHRS and CDR2 YFSETQ. Trimming shortened V by 4 bases and J by 3 bases, and 11 bases separated the two germline ends. The CDR3 coding sequence is TGCGCCAGCAGCGCACATGAGGTCAAAAACATTCAGTACTTC. Encoded protein: CASSAHEVKNIQYF.

The chain employs TRBV11-2 and TRBJ2-4; D is perhaps TRBD2 (5 bases). Between the trimmed V and J ends, which lost 5 bases and 7 bases, there was a span of 15 bases. The germline gives CDR1 SGHAT, CDR2 FQNNGV. The CDR3 runs 14 residues. Written as DNA, the CDR3 is TGTGCCAGCAGCCAACCCCGGGATGTTAACATTCAGTACTTC. Its protein product is CASSQPRDVNIQYF.

This clonotype was detected only a few times. The J gene is TRBJ2-1, the V gene TRBV10-1; the match to TRBD1 covers 8 bases. Germline CDR1 is WNHNN and CDR2 is SYGVQD (reference sequence). V shed 3 bases, J shed 15 bases, and the junction held 7 bases outside the gene matches. The CDR3 runs to 12 residues. The CDR3: CASSETSGGRFF. DNA of the CDR3: TGCGCCAGCAGTGAAACATCAGGGGGCCGGTTCTTC.

This clonotype appeared a few times. A read error may account for a junction end that differs from germline. The chain joins TRBV20-1 to TRBJ1-5; D gene ambiguous. This CDR3 comprises 14 residues. Germline-derived CDR1 and CDR2 are DFQATT and SNEGSKA (reference sequence). As DNA, the CDR3 is TGCAGGGCTAGAGATGGTCAGGGCAATCAGCCCCAGCATTTT. This translates into CRARDGQGNQPQHF.

This clonotype was recorded a few times. CDR3 residues: CASTLHGAGNQPQHF. As DNA, the CDR3 is TGTGCCAGCACTCTACATGGGGCGGGCAATCAGCCCCAGCATTTT. The gene calls are TRBV6-2 or TRBV6-3 and TRBJ1-5; D possibly corresponds to TRBD1 (5 bases). The CDR3 contains 15 residues. Trimming removed 7 bases at V and 2 bases at J, with 15 bases between. Germline V gene sequence: CDR1 MNHEY, CDR2 SVGEGT.

This clonotype was seen only a few times. The chain employs TRBV25-1 and TRBJ2-3, with TRBD2 matching over 11 bases. The CDR3 extends over 15 amino acids. The V and J ends lost 6 bases and 1 base, in that order; junction bases with no gene match: 3. Germline CDR1 and CDR2: MGHDK and SYGVNS. The CDR3 region has the DNA TGTGCCAGCAGCGAGGGACTAGCGGGCACAGATACGCAGTATTTT. Protein sequence: CASSEGLAGTDTQYF.

This clonotype was counted at least ten times. This chain uses TRBV11-2 with TRBJ2-7, with 8 bases lining up with TRBD1. Trimming took 5 bases from V and 3 from J; bases not matched to a gene: 9. This CDR3 region has 15 residues. The V gene's germline CDR1 is SGHAT and CDR2 FQNNGV. Written as DNA, the CDR3 is TGTGCCAGCAGCCTACGGGACAGGTCGATCTACGAGCAGTACTTC. This translates into CASSLRDRSIYEQYF.

This clonotype has just a few counts. This sequence joins TRBV20-1 and TRBJ1-1; tentative D call: TRBD1 (6 bases). V lost 4 bases to trimming and J lost 5 bases, with 11 bases between them. Germline V CDR1 and CDR2: DFQATT, SNEGSKA (reference sequence). The CDR3 is made up of 12 amino acids. The CDR3: CSAIKGGTEAFF. Here the CDR3 DNA reads TGCAGTGCTATCAAAGGGGGGACTGAAGCTTTCTTT.

This clonotype appeared a few times. The rearrangement uses TRBV19 and TRBJ2-1; D gene unclear. Trimming removed 8 bases at V and 8 bases at J, with 16 bases between. This CDR3 region has 13 residues. Germline CDR1 reads LNHDA; CDR2 reads SQIVND (reference sequence). The CDR3 DNA reads as TGTGCCAGTGCAGGCCAGATAGAGGATGAGCAGTTCTTC. Protein sequence: CASAGQIEDEQFF.

J is TRBJ1-1 and V is TRBV18; no definite D call. Germline CDR1 KGHSH, CDR2 LQKENI. The CDR3 is 13 amino acids. Trimming removed 0 bases from V and 5 bases from J, with 7 bases in between. The CDR3 spells CASSPPSVTEAFF. The DNA for the CDR3 is TGTGCCAGCTCACCACCGTCGGTTACTGAAGCTTTCTTT.